This T cell receptor beta chain was documented in a study of regulatory T cells in long-lasting Graves disease. For this clonotype: The antigen is unknown.

The V and J ends lost 5 bases and 1 base, in that order; junction bases with no gene match: 8. The germline CDR1 and CDR2 sequences are MNHNS and SASEGT. The CDR3 extends over 17 amino acids. Time point denoted: persistent/refractory GD, antithyroid drugs over 5 years with positive TRAb. Extracted RNA from PBMCs served as the source of the TCR library. American Thyroid Association guidelines were used to diagnose Graves' disease. The EDTA tubes were filled with around 9.2 milliliters of drawn peripheral blood. Study-level findings and limits: Favored usage of TRBV28, TRBJ1-2 and TRBJ2-5 was recorded in persistent disease.

The TCR beta library used iRepertoire HTBI primers with Arm-PCR amplification of CDR3. MiXCR, run by TCRdb on the multiplex PCR reads, gives a single entry per CDR3 protein. The sample has a few hundred thousand distinct CDR3 sequences, roughly a quarter seen once; the top ten hold about 27%. The sequence was collected from a female donor with Graves disease. The sequences come from peripheral blood mononuclear cells (PBMCs), collected when the disease was refractory, from a patient treated with antithyroid drugs. J is TRBJ1-2 and V is TRBV6-1; 12 nucleotides match TRBD1. The CDR3 region is CASSKGTGGSFNYGYTF. DNA of the CDR3: TGTGCCAGCAGTAAAGGGACAGGGGGCTCCTTTAACTATGGCTACACCTTC.